This T cell receptor (beta chain) was sequenced for a study of shared clonotypes between healthy human individuals. For the study at large: Three plates each covered CD4 naive and memory; CD8 naive two, CD8 memory one.

Whole-study findings and limits: Naive subsets typically showed greater estimated richness than memory subsets.

Cells designated naive CD8 were CD45RO-negative and were positively selected for CCR7, with terminally differentiated effector memory CD45RA+ cells excluded. TCRdb's copy holds only in-frame clones and misses some; the assay was immunoSEQ multiplex PCR. The table records about 2 million clones, about 95% of them present only once. Germline values: CDR1 SGDLS, CDR2 YYNGEE. The CDR3 runs to 14 residues. J was trimmed by 6 bases and V by 0 bases; bases with no gene match: 3. As regards this clone: Its antigen is currently unknown.

Sequencing was done on a sample of naive CD8+ T cells sorted from blood. The sequence was obtained from a man aged 18-30 years in good health. The genes are TRBV9 and TRBJ1-5, with 7 bases that match TRBD1. CDR3 in amino acids: CASSVGGDSQPQHF. For the CDR3, the DNA is TGTGCCAGCAGCGTAGGGGGGGACAGTCAGCCCCAGCATTTT. Full variable domain (rest looked up from reference TRBV9 and TRBJ1-5): DSGVTQTPKHLITATGQRVTLRCSPRSGDLSVYWYQQSLDQGLQFLIQYYNGEERAKGNILERFSAQQFPDLHSELNLSSLELGDSALYFCASSVGGDSQPQHFGDGTRLSIL.